This T cell receptor (beta chain) is drawn from a study of glioma-infiltrating T cells after dendritic cell vaccination. Study background: Patients had newly diagnosed or recurrent glioblastoma and received dendritic cell vaccines.

The primer mix had 60 V beta and 13 J beta primers. The repertoire was sequenced with immunoSEQ multiplex PCR; TCRdb's copy has only in-frame clones and lacks some. The sample lists about 64,000 clones; approximately 86% were seen once. Documented time point: after dendritic cell vaccination, including at tumor progression/relapse. V dropped 2 bases and J dropped 3; count of bases not matched to a gene: 1. This CDR3 spans 15 amino acids. The germline V gene encodes CDR1 LNHDA and CDR2 SQIVND (reference sequence). This sample comprised blood, obtained after dendritic cell vaccination. The rearrangement links TRBV19 to TRBJ2-5; 12 bases match TRBD2. This clonotype was obtained from a human donor with glioblastoma. The CDR3 here is CASSIWTSGEETQYF. In DNA form, the CDR3 reads TGTGCCAGTAGTATATGGACTAGCGGGGAAGAGACCCAGTACTTC.